Each of the 7 T cell receptor beta chains below was sequenced from the same sample in a study of T-cell memory formation after mild COVID-19. A single record per CDR3 protein comes from TCRdb applying MiXCR to the 5' RACE reads. The sample holds 310,000 or so distinct CDR3 sequences, roughly 15% seen once. The sequenced sample consisted of PBMCs or a T cell subset sorted from them (not recorded which). The receptors derive from a man aged 18 to 29 who had mild COVID-19 (a few samples of this study predate the infection). Cell type and time point are not known.

This clonotype was seen a few times. The chain is built from TRBV6-5 and TRBJ1-4; D possibly corresponds to TRBD1 (6 bases). V was clipped by 1 base and J by 7 bases, with 13 bases between them. The CDR3 extends over 15 amino acids. Germline V lookup: CDR1 MNHEY, CDR2 SVGAGI. CDR3 protein: CASSYFGVGGEKLFF. The CDR3 coding sequence is TGTGCCAGCAGTTACTTCGGGGTAGGGGGTGAAAAACTGTTTTTT.

The V gene is TRBV6-6, the J gene TRBJ2-1, with D possibly matching TRBD2 (5 bases). V lost 0 bases to trimming and J lost 5 bases, with 11 bases between them. Germline CDR1 MNHNY, CDR2 SVGAGI (reference sequence). The CDR3 totals 15 residues. The CDR3 reads CASSYSRAGDNEQFF. For the CDR3, the DNA is TGTGCCAGCAGTTACTCGAGGGCTGGGGACAATGAGCAGTTCTTC.

This clonotype was seen a handful of times. The chain has TRBV4-1 and TRBJ2-5; D tentatively fits TRBD1 or TRBD2 (5 bases each). This CDR3 is built from 12 residues. CDR1 and CDR2 from the germline V gene are MGHRA and YSYEKL. Trimming removed 1 base from V and 10 bases from J, with 10 bases in between. The CDR3 spells CASSQVGAVQYF. In DNA, the CDR3 is TGCGCCAGCAGCCAAGTCGGGGCAGTCCAGTACTTC.

This clonotype appeared a few times. This rearrangement joins TRBV5-1 to TRBJ2-1; the match to TRBD1 covers 7 bases. CDR3 length: 15 amino acids. Germline lookup yields CDR1 SGHRS and CDR2 YFSETQ. The V gene end was trimmed by 0 bases and the J gene end by 8 bases; junction bases not matched to a gene: 8. The CDR3 DNA reads as TGCGCCAGCAGCTTGGGGTTGAGGGGGCTCCATGAGCAGTTCTTC. Protein sequence: CASSLGLRGLHEQFF.

The rearrangement links TRBV28 to TRBJ1-2; 7 nucleotides line up with TRBD1. The CDR3 loop spans 13 amino acids. Germline lookup yields CDR1 MDHEN and CDR2 SYDVKM. V was pared by 1 base and J by 7 bases, with 3 bases of the junction left unmatched. In DNA, the CDR3 is TGTGCCAGCAGTTTATCAGGGGGGCCTGGCTACACCTTC. Residues: CASSLSGGPGYTF.

The chain is built from TRBV9 and TRBJ2-7; a possible D gene is TRBD1 (5 bases). There are 15 residues in the CDR3. Between the trimmed V and J ends, which lost 0 bases and 3 bases, there was a span of 13 bases. The germline gives CDR1 SGDLS, CDR2 YYNGEE. CDR3 sequence (DNA): TGTGCCAGCAGCGTAGCTACGGGTAGGGGCTACGAGCAGTACTTC. This gives the protein CASSVATGRGYEQYF.

V is TRBV4-3 and J is TRBJ1-2; D possibly corresponds to TRBD1 (6 bases). The CDR3 runs 14 residues. Germline CDR1 and CDR2: LGHNA and YSLEER. V dropped 0 bases and J dropped 10 bases, with 15 bases sitting between them. CDR3 amino acids: CASSQERDRRAYTF. In DNA, the CDR3 is TGCGCCAGCAGCCAAGAACGCGACAGGAGAGCCTACACCTTC.